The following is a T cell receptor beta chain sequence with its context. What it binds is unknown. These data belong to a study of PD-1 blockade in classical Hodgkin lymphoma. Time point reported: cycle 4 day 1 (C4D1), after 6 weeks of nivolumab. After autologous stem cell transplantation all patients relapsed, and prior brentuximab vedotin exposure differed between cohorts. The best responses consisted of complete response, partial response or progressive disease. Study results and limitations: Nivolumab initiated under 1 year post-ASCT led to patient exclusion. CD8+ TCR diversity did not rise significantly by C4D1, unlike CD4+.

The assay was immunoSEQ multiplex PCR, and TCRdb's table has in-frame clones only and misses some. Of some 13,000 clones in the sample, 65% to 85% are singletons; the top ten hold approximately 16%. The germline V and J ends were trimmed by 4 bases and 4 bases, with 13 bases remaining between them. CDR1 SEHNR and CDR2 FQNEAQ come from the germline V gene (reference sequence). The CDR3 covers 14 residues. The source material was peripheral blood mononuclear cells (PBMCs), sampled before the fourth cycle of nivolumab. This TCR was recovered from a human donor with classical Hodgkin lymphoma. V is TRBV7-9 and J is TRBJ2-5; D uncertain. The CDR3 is CASSSPWDGETQYF. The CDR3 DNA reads TGTGCCAGCAGCTCCCCATGGGATGGAGAGACCCAGTACTTC.